One T cell receptor (beta chain) is described in this entry. Its antigen is unidentified. The data were produced by immunoSEQ multiplex PCR, yet TCRdb's version contains in-frame clones alone and is incomplete. The sample has approximately 76,000 clones, roughly 90% seen once. The sample originates from a study of OX40 agonist ivuxolimab in advanced cancers. Study-level points and caveats: Patients with a partial response at 0.1-3.0 mg/kg had among the lowest clonal expansion.

The investigators sampled blood at baseline, at cycle 4 day 1, and at cycle 7 day 1. The CDR3 is made up of 16 amino acids. V lost 6 bases and J lost 5; bases outside the gene matches: 8. Germline-derived CDR1 and CDR2 are LNHDA and SQIVND (reference sequence). The source of this sequence is an adult with an advanced solid tumor such as melanoma, head and neck, liver or kidney cancer. The rearrangement uses TRBV19 and TRBJ1-6; 9 bases are shared with TRBD1. The sequencing here drew on CD4+ or CD8+ T cells sorted from blood, taken in a trial of the OX40 agonist ivuxolimab. Here the CDR3 reads CASSEGQGWDNSPLHF. In DNA form, the CDR3 reads TGTGCCAGTAGCGAGGGACAGGGCTGGGATAATTCACCCCTCCACTTT.